These 17 T cell receptor beta chains were sequenced from one sample in a study of T cell changes during pregnancy in multiple sclerosis. Measured with immunoSEQ multiplex PCR; TCRdb has only the in-frame clones, and not every one. The sample has about 60,000 clones, about 90% seen once; the top ten hold just under 0.5%. The source was CD4+ T cells from peripheral blood mononuclear cells, collected after pregnancy. The source of these receptors is a female donor in good health, enrolled as a control in a pregnancy study.

V gene TRBV18 combines with J gene TRBJ1-3; tentatively, D is TRBD1 (5 bases). Germline V gene sequence: CDR1 KGHSH, CDR2 LQKENI. The CDR3 consists of 14 residues. V gave up 2 bases and J gave up 8 bases, with 13 bases separating them. In DNA form, the CDR3 reads TGTGCCAGCTCACCATTGGTCAGGGAGGACACCATATATTTT. It encodes CASSPLVREDTIYF.

This chain joins TRBV5-8 and TRBJ1-1; 7 nucleotides agree with TRBD1. With 2 bases clipped from V and 0 bases from J, the junction kept 4 bases outside the gene matches. The CDR3 totals 15 residues. Germline-derived CDR1 and CDR2 are SGHTS and YDEGEE. CDR3 protein: CASSLYTGVNTEAFF. The CDR3 region has the DNA TGTGCCAGCAGCTTATATACAGGGGTGAACACTGAAGCTTTCTTT.

This clone was detected only once. The chain carries TRBV7-6 and TRBJ2-3; D perhaps matches TRBD2 (6 bases). Germline CDR1 SGHVS, CDR2 FNYEAQ. This CDR3 has 16 amino acids. The V gene lost 0 bases and the J gene lost 0 bases, with 10 bases spanning the gap. CDR3 in amino acids: CASSLAFGGSTDTQYF. DNA of the CDR3: TGTGCCAGCAGCTTAGCGTTTGGGGGGAGCACAGATACGCAGTATTTT.

The V gene is TRBV30, the J gene TRBJ2-7; D is possibly TRBD1 (5 bases). CDR3 size: 14 residues. Germline lookup yields CDR1 GTSNPN and CDR2 SVGIG (reference sequence). The germline V and J ends were trimmed by 1 base and 2 bases, with 12 bases remaining between them. CDR3 in DNA: TGTGCCTGGAGTGATAACAGGTACACCTACGAGCAGTACTTC. As protein: CAWSDNRYTYEQYF.

The chain has TRBV7-3 and TRBJ2-1, with 7 bases that match TRBD2. The CDR3 is 18 amino acids. V lost 5 bases, J lost 8 bases, and 21 bases stayed unmatched. Germline V CDR1 and CDR2: SGHTA, FQGTGA. The CDR3 reads CASSKRGVEWGGPYEQFF. The CDR3 DNA reads TGTGCCAGCAGCAAACGTGGAGTGGAGTGGGGGGGTCCGTATGAGCAGTTCTTC. Supplemented by reference TRBV7-3 and TRBJ2-1, the full variable domain reads GAGVSQTPSNKVTEKGKYVELRCDPISGHTALYWYRQSLGQGPEFLIYFQGTGAADDSGLPNDRFFAVRPEGSVSTLKIQRTERGDSAVYLCASSKRGVEWGGPYEQFFGPGTRLTVL.

J is TRBJ1-2 and V is TRBV4-1; D possibly corresponds to TRBD1 (5 bases). Germline V gene data show CDR1 as MGHRA and CDR2 as YSYEKL. The CDR3 is made up of 18 amino acids. The ends were cut back, 4 bases at V and 4 bases at J, with 25 bases in the middle. The CDR3 protein is CASSPKRDFSSGIYGYTF. The CDR3 DNA reads TGCGCCAGCAGCCCAAAGAGGGACTTCTCAAGTGGAATCTATGGCTACACCTTC.

The J gene is TRBJ2-5, the V gene TRBV7-2, with 10 positions matching TRBD1. The CDR3 extends over 15 amino acids. CDR1 is SGHTA, CDR2 FQGNSA, per germline. With V trimmed by 4 bases and J by 6 bases, 8 bases remained unmatched. The CDR3 protein is CASSYERDRGQTQYF. CDR3 bases: TGTGCCAGCAGCTACGAACGGGACAGGGGACAGACCCAGTACTTC.

The gene calls are TRBV11-2 and TRBJ1-1, with TRBD1 matching 7 bases. The CDR3 covers 15 residues. Germline V CDR1 and CDR2: SGHAT, FQNNGV. With 4 bases clipped from V and 4 bases from J, the junction kept 9 bases outside the gene matches. The CDR3 bases are TGTGCCAGCAGCTCCAGGGGCGCAGGGGGCACTGAAGCTTTCTTT. It translates to CASSSRGAGGTEAFF.

This rearrangement joins TRBV5-4 to TRBJ2-7; D is perhaps TRBD2 (6 bases). CDR3 length equals 12 residues. Germline CDR1 SGHNT, CDR2 YYREEE (reference sequence). V was shortened by 3 bases and J by 6 bases, with 10 bases between the two germline ends. DNA of the CDR3: TGTGCCAGCAGCTCGTTCGGGGGCGAGCAGTACTTC. This gives the protein CASSSFGGEQYF.

The rearrangement joins TRBV19 to TRBJ2-7; TRBD1 aligns across 7 bases. In germline, CDR1 is LNHDA, CDR2 SQIVND (reference sequence). With 7 bases clipped from V and 5 bases from J, the junction kept 8 bases outside the gene matches. The CDR3 loop spans 13 amino acids. The chain's CDR3 is CASKWTGGDEQYF. The CDR3 DNA sequence: TGTGCCAGTAAATGGACAGGAGGCGACGAGCAGTACTTC.

The chain recombines TRBV7-2 with TRBJ1-2; D perhaps matches TRBD1 (6 bases). The V and J ends lost 8 bases and 7 bases respectively, with 20 bases between them. This CDR3 comprises 14 residues. CDR1 is SGHTA, CDR2 FQGNSA, per germline. The CDR3, as DNA: TGTGCCAGCGGCGTCAGTGGACAGTTAAGTGGCTACACCTTC. Its translation: CASGVSGQLSGYTF.

The V and J genes are TRBV28 and TRBJ1-5; 8 bases line up with TRBD1. The CDR3 has 16 amino acids. Per the germline V gene, CDR1 is MDHEN and CDR2 is SYDVKM. J gave up 2 bases and V 5 bases, and 8 bases lay outside the gene matches. Here the CDR3 DNA reads TGTGCCAGCAGTACCCCCCAGGGGGCCGGCAATCAGCCCCAGCATTTT. It yields the protein CASSTPQGAGNQPQHF.

This clone has only one observation. The chain combines TRBV5-1 with TRBJ1-1; the D gene is possibly TRBD1 (6 bases). Looked up from germline, CDR1 is SGHRS and CDR2 is YFSETQ. V shed 6 bases and J shed 7 bases, with 25 bases lying between them. CDR3 size: 16 residues. The CDR3 DNA reads TGCGCCAGCACCGGGGGGGGCGCGACGGCTTTTAATGAAGCTTTCTTT. Translating it yields CASTGGGATAFNEAFF.

The chain couples TRBV11-3 to TRBJ2-1; 11 bases line up with TRBD1. The J segment lost 8 bases and the V segment lost 2 bases, leaving 8 bases of the junction unmatched. CDR3 length equals 16 residues. Per germline, CDR1 SGHNT and CDR2 YENEEA. The CDR3, as DNA: TGTGCCAGCAGCTTAAGCCGGGACAGGGGGATCTATGAGCAGTTCTTC. This gives the protein CASSLSRDRGIYEQFF. The entire variable domain, with the rest obtained from reference TRBV11-3 and TRBJ2-1, is as follows: EAGVVQSPRYKIIEKKQPVAFWCNPISGHNTLYWYLQNLGQGPELLIRYENEEAVDDSQLPKDRFSAERLKGVDSTLKIQPAELGDSAVYLCASSLSRDRGIYEQFFGPGTRLTVL.

The rearrangement joins TRBV27 to TRBJ1-6; 9 bases align to TRBD1. Per the germline V gene, CDR1 is MNHEY and CDR2 is SMNVEV (reference sequence). The J segment lost 9 bases and the V segment lost 5 bases, leaving 5 bases of the junction unmatched. This CDR3 comprises 14 residues. Written as DNA, the CDR3 is TGTGCCAGCAGTCCCGGACAGGGGCGTTCACCCCTCCACTTT. This encodes CASSPGQGRSPLHF.

The chain combines TRBV9 with TRBJ1-6, with no clear D. The length of the CDR3 is 17 residues. CDR1 is SGDLS and CDR2 is YYNGEE in the germline V gene. The V gene lost 0 bases and the J gene lost 0 bases, with 10 bases spanning the gap. The CDR3, as DNA: TGTGCCAGCAGCGTAGATCACACCAGCTCCTATAATTCACCCCTCCACTTT. Its protein is CASSVDHTSSYNSPLHF.

The rearrangement links TRBV11-3 to TRBJ2-7; 9 bases line up with TRBD1. CDR1 is SGHNT and CDR2 is YENEEA in the germline V gene. CDR3 size: 16 residues. V lost 5 bases and J lost 0; bases outside the gene matches: 8. The CDR3 nucleotides are TGTGCCAGCAGCATCCCGGGACAGGGAACCTCCTACGAGCAGTACTTC. It yields the protein CASSIPGQGTSYEQYF.